This TCR beta chain derives from a study of T cell responses to AZD1222 COVID-19 vaccine. Profiling relied on immunoSEQ multiplex PCR, and the TCRdb table lists in-frame clones only, not all of them. Among 140,000 to 150,000 clones, 75% to 95% were seen once, and the ten largest hold roughly 2.9%. Germline V gives CDR1 SGHRS, CDR2 YFSETQ. This CDR3 contains 15 residues. The V gene lost 0 bases and the J gene lost 4 bases, with 13 bases spanning the gap. To note about this clone: The target antigen is unknown.

General study points: Recipients of two AZD1222 doses showed rising Spike-specific TCR breadth and depth. Reportedly, close to half of spike-specific TCRs are directed against unmutated variant regions.

Here the sequenced sample was peripheral blood, taken on day 0 of MenACWY control vaccination. The rearrangement joins TRBV5-1 to TRBJ1-1; D is uncertain. This TCR was sampled from an adult in good health. CDR3 nucleotides: TGCGCCAGCAGCTTGGCCACTGGGGTTGGCACTGAAGCTTTCTTT. It yields the protein CASSLATGVGTEAFF.